The sequence of this T cell receptor beta chain was determined in a study of T cells in Graves' hyperthyroidism and ophthalmopathy. TCR beta CDR3 regions were amplified from RNA transcripts. The study used the HTBI primer set for a first-round RT-PCR of the TCR CDR3. MiXCR, run by TCRdb on the multiplex PCR reads, gives a single entry per CDR3 protein. The data contain around 700,000 distinct CDR3 sequences, roughly a third of them singletons. V was pared by 2 bases and J by 5 bases, with 15 bases between. The germline V gene encodes CDR1 MNHNS and CDR2 SASEGT. The length of the CDR3 is 15 residues. This clonotype has just a few counts.

The sample was blood. The source of this sequence is a woman aged 40-49 years with Graves' hyperthyroidism. The chain carries TRBV6-1 and TRBJ1-2; D is uncertain. The CDR3 DNA follows: TGTGCCAGCAGTGAAAGATCCACGGTCGGGTATGGCTACACCTTC. Protein: CASSERSTVGYGYTF.